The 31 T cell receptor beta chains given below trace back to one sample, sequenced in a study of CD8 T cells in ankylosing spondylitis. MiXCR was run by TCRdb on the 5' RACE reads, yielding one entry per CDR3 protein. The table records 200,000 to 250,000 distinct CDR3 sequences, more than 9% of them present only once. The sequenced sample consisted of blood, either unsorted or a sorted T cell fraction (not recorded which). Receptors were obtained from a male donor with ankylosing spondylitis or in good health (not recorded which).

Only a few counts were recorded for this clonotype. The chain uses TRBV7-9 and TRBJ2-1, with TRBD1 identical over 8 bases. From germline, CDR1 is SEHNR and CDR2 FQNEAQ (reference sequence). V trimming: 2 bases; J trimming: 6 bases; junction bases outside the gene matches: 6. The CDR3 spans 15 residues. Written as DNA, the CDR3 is TGTGCCAGCAGCTTATCCCAGGGGGCCTCCAATGAGCAGTTCTTC. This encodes CASSLSQGASNEQFF. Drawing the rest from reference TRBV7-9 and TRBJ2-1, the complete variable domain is DTGVSQNPRHKITKRGQNVTFRCDPISEHNRLYWYRQTLGQGPEFLTYFQNEAQLEKSRLLSDRFSAERPKGSFSTLEIQRTEQGDSAMYLCASSLSQGASNEQFFGPGTRLTVL.

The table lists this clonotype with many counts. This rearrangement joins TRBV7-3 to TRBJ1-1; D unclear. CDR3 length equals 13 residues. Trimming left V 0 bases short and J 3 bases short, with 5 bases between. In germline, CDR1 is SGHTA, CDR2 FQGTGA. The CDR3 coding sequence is TGTGCCAGCAGCTTAACCGTCCACACTGAAGCTTTCTTT. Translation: CASSLTVHTEAFF.

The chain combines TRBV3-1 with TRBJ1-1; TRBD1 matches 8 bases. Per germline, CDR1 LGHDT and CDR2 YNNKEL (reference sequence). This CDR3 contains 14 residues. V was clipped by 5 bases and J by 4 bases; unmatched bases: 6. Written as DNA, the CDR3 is TGTGCCAGCAGCTCGACAGGGGCGGGCACTGAAGCTTTCTTT. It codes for CASSSTGAGTEAFF. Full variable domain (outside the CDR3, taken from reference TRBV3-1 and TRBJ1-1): DTAVSQTPKYLVTQMGNDKSIKCEQNLGHDTMYWYKQDSKKFLKIMFSYNNKELIINETVPNRFSPKSPDKAHLNLHINSLELGDSAVYFCASSSTGAGTEAFFGQGTRLTVV.

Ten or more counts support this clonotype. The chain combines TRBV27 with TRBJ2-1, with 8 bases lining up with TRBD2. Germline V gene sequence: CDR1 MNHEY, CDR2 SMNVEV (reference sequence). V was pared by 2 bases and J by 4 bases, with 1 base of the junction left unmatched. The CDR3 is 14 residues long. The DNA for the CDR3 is TGTGCCAGCAGTTTAGAGCGGGAGTACAATGAGCAGTTCTTC. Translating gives CASSLEREYNEQFF.

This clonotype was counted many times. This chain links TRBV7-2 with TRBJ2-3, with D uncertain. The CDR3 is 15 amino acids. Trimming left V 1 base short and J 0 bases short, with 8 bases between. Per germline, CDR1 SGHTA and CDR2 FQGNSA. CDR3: CASSLESSSTDTQYF. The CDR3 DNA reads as TGTGCCAGCAGCTTAGAGTCGTCGAGCACAGATACGCAGTATTTT.

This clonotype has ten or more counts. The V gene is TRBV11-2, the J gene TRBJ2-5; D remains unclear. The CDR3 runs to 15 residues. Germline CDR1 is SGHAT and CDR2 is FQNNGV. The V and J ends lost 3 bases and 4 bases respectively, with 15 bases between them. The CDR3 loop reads CASSFSNTSPETQYF. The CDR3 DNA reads TGTGCCAGCAGCTTTAGTAATACGAGTCCAGAGACCCAGTACTTC.

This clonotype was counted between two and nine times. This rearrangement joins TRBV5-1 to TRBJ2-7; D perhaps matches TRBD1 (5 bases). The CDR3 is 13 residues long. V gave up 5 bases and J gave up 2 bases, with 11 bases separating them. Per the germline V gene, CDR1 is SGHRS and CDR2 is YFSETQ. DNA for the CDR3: TGCGCCAGCAGTTGGGGCACAGCCTACGAGCAGTACTTC. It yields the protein CASSWGTAYEQYF.

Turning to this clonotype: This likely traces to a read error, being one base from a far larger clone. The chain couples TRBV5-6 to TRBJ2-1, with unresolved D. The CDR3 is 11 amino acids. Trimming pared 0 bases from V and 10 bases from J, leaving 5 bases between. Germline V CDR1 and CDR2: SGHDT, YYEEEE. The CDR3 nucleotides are TGTGCCAGCAGCTTGGGCAAAGAGCAGTTCTTC. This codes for CASSLGKEQFF.

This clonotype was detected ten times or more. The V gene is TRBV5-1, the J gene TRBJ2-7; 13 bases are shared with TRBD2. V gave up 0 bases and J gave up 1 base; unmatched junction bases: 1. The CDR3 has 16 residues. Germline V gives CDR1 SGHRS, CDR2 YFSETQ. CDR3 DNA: TGCGCCAGCAGCTTGGGGACTAGCGGGGGATCCTACGAGCAGTACTTC. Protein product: CASSLGTSGGSYEQYF.

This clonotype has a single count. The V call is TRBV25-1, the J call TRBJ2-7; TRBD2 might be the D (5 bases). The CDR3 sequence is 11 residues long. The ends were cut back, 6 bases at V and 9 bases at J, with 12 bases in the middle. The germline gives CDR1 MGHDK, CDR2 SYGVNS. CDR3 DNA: TGTGCCAGCAGCCTAACGGAGGTGCAGTACTTC. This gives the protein CASSLTEVQYF.

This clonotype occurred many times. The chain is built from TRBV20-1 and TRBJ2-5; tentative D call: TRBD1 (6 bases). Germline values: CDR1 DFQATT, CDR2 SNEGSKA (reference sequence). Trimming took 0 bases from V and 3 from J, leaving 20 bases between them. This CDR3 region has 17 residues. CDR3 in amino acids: CSARDFRERGIKETQYF. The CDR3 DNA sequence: TGCAGTGCTAGAGATTTTCGCGAGAGGGGGATTAAAGAGACCCAGTACTTC.

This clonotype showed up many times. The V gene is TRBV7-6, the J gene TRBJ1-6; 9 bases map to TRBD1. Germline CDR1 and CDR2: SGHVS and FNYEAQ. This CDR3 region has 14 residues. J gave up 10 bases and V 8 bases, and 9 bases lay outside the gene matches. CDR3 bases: TGTGCCAGCGGGGGACAGGGTATTGGATCACCCCTCCACTTT. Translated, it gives CASGGQGIGSPLHF.

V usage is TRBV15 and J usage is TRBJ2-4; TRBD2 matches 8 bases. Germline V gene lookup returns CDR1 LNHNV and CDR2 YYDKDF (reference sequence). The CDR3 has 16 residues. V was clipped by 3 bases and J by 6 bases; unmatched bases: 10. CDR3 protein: CATSSGGASRINIQYF. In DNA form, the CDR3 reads TGTGCCACCAGCAGCGGGGGGGCGTCTAGGATAAACATTCAGTACTTC.

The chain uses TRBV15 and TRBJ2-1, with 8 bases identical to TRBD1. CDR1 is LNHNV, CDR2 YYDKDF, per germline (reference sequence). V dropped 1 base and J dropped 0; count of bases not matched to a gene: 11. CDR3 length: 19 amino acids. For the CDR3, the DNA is TGTGCCACCAGCAGAGGACTCCCCGGGACAGGTGGCTCCTACAATGAGCAGTTCTTC. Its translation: CATSRGLPGTGGSYNEQFF. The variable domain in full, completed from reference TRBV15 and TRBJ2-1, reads DAMVIQNPRYQVTQFGKPVTLSCSQTLNHNVMYWYQQKSSQAPKLLFHYYDKDFNNEADTPDNFQSRRPNTSFCFLDIRSPGLGDTAMYLCATSRGLPGTGGSYNEQFFGPGTRLTVL.

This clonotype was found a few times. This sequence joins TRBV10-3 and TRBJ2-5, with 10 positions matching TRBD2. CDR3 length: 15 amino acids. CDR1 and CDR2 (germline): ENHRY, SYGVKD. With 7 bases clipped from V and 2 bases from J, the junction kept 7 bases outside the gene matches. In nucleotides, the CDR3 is TGTGCCATCAAGGGGGGACTAGCGTCGCAAGAGACCCAGTACTTC. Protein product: CAIKGGLASQETQYF.

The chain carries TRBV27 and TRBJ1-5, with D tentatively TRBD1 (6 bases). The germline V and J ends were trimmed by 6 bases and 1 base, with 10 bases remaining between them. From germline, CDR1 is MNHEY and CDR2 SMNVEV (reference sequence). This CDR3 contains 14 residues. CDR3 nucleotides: TGTGCCAGCAGGGGAGACAGGAGCAATCAGCCCCAGCATTTT. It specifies CASRGDRSNQPQHF.

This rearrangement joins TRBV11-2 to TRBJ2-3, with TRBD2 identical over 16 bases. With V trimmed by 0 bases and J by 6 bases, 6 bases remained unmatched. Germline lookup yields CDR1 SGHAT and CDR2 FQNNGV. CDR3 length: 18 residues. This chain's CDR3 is CASSLDGTSGGARDTQYF. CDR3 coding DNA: TGTGCCAGCAGCTTAGATGGGACTAGCGGGGGGGCAAGGGATACGCAGTATTTT.

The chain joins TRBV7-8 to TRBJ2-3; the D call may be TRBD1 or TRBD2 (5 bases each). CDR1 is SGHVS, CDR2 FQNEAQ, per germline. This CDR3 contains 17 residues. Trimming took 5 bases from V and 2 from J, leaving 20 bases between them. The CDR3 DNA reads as TGTGCCAGCAGCCGGGACCGGGTTTCGAGTTACACAGATACGCAGTATTTT. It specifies CASSRDRVSSYTDTQYF.

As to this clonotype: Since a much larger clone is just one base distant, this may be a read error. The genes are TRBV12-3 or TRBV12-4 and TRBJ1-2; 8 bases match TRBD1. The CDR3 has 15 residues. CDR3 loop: CASSPGTGAHYGDTF. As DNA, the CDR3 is TGTGCCAGCAGTCCCGGGACAGGAGCCCACTATGGCGACACCTTC.

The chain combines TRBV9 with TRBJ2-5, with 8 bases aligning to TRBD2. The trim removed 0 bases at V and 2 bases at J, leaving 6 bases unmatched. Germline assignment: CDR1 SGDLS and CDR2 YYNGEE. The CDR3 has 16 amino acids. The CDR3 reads CASSVVGGGYQETQYF. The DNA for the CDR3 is TGTGCCAGCAGCGTAGTGGGCGGGGGGTATCAAGAGACCCAGTACTTC.

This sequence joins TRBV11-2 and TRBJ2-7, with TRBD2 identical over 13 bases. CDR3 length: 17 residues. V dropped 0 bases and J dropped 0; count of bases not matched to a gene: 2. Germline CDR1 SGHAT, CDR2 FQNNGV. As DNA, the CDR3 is TGTGCCAGCAGCTTAGATGGACTAGCGGGGGCCTCCTACGAGCAGTACTTC. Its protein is CASSLDGLAGASYEQYF.

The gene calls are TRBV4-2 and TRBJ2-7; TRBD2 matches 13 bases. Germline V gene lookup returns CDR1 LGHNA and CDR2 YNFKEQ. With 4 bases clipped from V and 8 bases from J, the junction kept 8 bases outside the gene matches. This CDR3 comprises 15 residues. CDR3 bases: TGTGCCAGCAGCCGACGGACTAGCGGGGGTACTAAGCAGTACTTC. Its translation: CASSRRTSGGTKQYF.

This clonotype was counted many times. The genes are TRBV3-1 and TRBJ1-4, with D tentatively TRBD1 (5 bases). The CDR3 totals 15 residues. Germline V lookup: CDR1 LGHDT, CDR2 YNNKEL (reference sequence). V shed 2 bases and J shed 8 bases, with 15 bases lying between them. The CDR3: CASSQSGLLSEKLFF. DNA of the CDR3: TGTGCCAGCAGCCAATCAGGGCTCCTAAGCGAAAAACTGTTTTTT.

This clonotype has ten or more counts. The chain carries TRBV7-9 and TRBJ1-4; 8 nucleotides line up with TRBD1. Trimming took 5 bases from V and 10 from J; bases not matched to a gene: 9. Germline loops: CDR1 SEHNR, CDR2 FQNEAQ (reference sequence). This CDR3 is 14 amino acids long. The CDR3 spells CASSVGQGEGKLFF. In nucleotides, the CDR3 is TGTGCCAGCAGCGTCGGACAGGGTGAAGGAAAACTGTTTTTT.

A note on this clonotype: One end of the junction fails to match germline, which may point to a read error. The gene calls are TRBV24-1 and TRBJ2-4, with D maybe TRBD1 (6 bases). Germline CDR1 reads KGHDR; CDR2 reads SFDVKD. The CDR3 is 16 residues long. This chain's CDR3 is CPTSDPDRLAKNIQYF. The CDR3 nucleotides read TGTCCCACCAGTGACCCAGACAGGCTAGCCAAAAACATTCAGTACTTC.

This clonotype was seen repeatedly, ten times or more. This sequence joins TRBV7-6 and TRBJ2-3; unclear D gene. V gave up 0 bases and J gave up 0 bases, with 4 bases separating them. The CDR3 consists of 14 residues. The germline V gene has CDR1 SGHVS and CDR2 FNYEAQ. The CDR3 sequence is CASSLAPSTDTQYF. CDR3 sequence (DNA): TGTGCCAGCAGCTTAGCCCCTAGCACAGATACGCAGTATTTT.

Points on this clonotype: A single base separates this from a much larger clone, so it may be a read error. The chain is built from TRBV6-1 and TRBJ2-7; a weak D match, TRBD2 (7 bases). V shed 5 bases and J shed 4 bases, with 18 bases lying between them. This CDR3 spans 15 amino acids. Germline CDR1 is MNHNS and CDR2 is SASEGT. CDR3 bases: TGTGCCAGCAGTAGGGAGTGGGGGGGCTTATACGAGCAGTACTTC. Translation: CASSREWGGLYEQYF.

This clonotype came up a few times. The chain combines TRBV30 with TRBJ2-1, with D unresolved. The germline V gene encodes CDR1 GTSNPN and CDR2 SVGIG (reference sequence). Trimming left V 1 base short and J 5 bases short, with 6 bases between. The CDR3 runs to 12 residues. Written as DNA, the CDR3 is TGTGCCTGGAGTGCTTCGAACAATGAGCAGTTCTTC. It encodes CAWSASNNEQFF.

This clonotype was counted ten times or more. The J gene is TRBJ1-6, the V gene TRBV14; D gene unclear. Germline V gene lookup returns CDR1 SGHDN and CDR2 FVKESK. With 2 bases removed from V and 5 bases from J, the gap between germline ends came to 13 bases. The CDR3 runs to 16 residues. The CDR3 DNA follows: TGTGCCAGCAGCCAAATGGGAGGGTCCCATAATTCACCCCTCCACTTT. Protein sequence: CASSQMGGSHNSPLHF.

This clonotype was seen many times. CDR3 region: CASSKTESQETQYF. CDR3 in DNA: TGTGCCAGCAGTAAGACTGAGAGTCAAGAGACCCAGTACTTC. The chain joins TRBV2 to TRBJ2-5; D unresolved. The V gene's germline CDR1 is SNHLY and CDR2 FYNNEI. Trimming cost V 5 bases and J 2 bases, with 12 bases left between them. The CDR3 runs to 14 residues.

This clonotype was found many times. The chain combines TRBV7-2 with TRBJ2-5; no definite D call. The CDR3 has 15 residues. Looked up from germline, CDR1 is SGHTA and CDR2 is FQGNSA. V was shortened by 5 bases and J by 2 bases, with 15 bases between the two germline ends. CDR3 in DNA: TGTGCCAGCAGCCCCCAGGCAATGAGGCAAGAGACCCAGTACTTC. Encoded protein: CASSPQAMRQETQYF.